Listed below are T cell receptor beta chains from one sample, sequenced in a study of shared clonotypes between healthy human individuals. Generated by immunoSEQ multiplex PCR, the TCRdb table keeps only in-frame clones and is missing some. This sample has some 1 million clones, with roughly 75% found just once. The sample comprised memory CD4+ T cells sorted from blood. These receptors were taken from a man younger than 35 in good health. Each CDR3 is given with its conserved first and last residue.

CDR3 length: 16
V gene: TRBV6-1
J gene: TRBJ2-3
CDR3 protein: CASSERDGRNTDTQYF

CDR3 length: 15
V gene: TRBV7-2
J gene: TRBJ1-6
CDR3 protein: CASSSRQGANSPLHF

CDR3 length: 13
V gene: TRBV7-2
J gene: TRBJ1-5
CDR3 protein: CASSLLGREPQHF

CDR3 length: 13
V gene: TRBV11-2
J gene: TRBJ1-5
CDR3 protein: CASSLRGNQPQHF

CDR3 length: 16
V gene: TRBV19
J gene: TRBJ1-6
CDR3 protein: CASSELGISYNSPLHF

CDR3 length: 15
V gene: TRBV2
J gene: TRBJ2-4
CDR3 protein: CASRGTELAKNIQYF

CDR3 length: 14
V gene: TRBV4-3
J gene: TRBJ1-2
CDR3 protein: CASSQVGVDYGYTF

CDR3 length: 14
V gene: TRBV6-6
J gene: TRBJ2-7
CDR3 protein: CASPSGQNSYEQYF

CDR3 length: 17
V gene: TRBV6-1
J gene: TRBJ2-3
CDR3 protein: CASSERGRPSATDTQYF

CDR3 length: 13
V gene: TRBV5-1
J gene: TRBJ2-7
CDR3 protein: CASSPTDFTRQYF

CDR3 length: 13
V gene: TRBV30
J gene: TRBJ2-7
CDR3 protein: CAWSRGKAYEQYF

CDR3 length: 21
V gene: TRBV4-2
J gene: TRBJ2-3
CDR3 protein: CASSQVSGLVDRAANTDTQYF

CDR3 length: 11
V gene: TRBV5-5
J gene: TRBJ2-3
CDR3 protein: CASSLSTGQYF

CDR3 length: 13
V gene: TRBV30
J gene: TRBJ2-3
CDR3 protein: CAWSLSGGGTQYF

CDR3 length: 14
V gene: TRBV19
J gene: TRBJ1-1
CDR3 protein: CASSTQGAGTEAFF

CDR3 length: 13
V gene: TRBV27
J gene: TRBJ2-3
CDR3 protein: CASSFLGRDTQYF